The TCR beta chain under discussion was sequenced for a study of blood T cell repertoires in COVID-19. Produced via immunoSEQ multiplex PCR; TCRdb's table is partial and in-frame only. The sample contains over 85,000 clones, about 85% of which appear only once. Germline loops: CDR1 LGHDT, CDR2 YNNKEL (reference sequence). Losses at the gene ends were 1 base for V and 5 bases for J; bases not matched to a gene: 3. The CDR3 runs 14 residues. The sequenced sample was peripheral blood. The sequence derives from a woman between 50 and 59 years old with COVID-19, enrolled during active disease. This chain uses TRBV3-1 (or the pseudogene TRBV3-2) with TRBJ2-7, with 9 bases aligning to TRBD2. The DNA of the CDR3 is TGTGCCAGCAGCCAAGTACTAGCGGGCCACGAGCAGTACTTC. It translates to CASSQVLAGHEQYF.